This T cell receptor (beta chain) originates from a study of blood T cell repertoires in COVID-19. Study-level information: The United States, Italy and Spain provided the acute and convalescent COVID-19 samples. PBMCs, B-cell-depleted T cells, or T cells provided the cDNA or gDNA that made up the material.

This clone was counted only a few times. Per the original data handling: The assay estimated nucleated cells by amplifying reference gene primers. TCRdb keeps only in-frame clones here, not all; method: immunoSEQ multiplex PCR. D and trimming come from the DNA, and the V and J calls and clone size come from that table. The sample shows 100,000 to 150,000 clones, 85% of them seen only once. The CDR3 length is 15 residues. Trimming removed 7 bases from V and 0 bases from J, with 13 bases in between. Germline V gene data show CDR1 as LNHDA and CDR2 as SQIVND (reference sequence). The rearrangement uses TRBV19 and TRBJ1-5; no firm D call. The sequenced material came from peripheral blood. This clonotype was sampled from a man aged 55 to 70 with acute or convalescent COVID-19. CDR3 bases: TGTGCCAGTACCGATAGAGGGTATAGCAATCAGCCCCAGCATTTT. Protein: CASTDRGYSNQPQHF.